These 32 T cell receptor beta chains were all obtained from the same sample, sequenced in a study of spatial heterogeneity in lung cancer. The time point: sample taken at primary tumor resection. TCRs were sequenced from unsorted whole RNA of tumor, nontumor lung or PBMC. In TCRdb, the 5' RACE reads were re-called with MiXCR into one record per CDR3 protein. The data contain tens of thousands of distinct CDR3 sequences, less than 6% of them singletons. The sample here was PBMCs, taken at surgery. The receptors stem from a male donor with early-stage non-small cell lung cancer.

This clonotype was found many times. The rearrangement joins TRBV10-2 to TRBJ2-6, with TRBD1 as a possible D gene (5 bases). Germline V gives CDR1 WSHSY, CDR2 SAAADI. With 7 bases removed from V and 0 bases from J, the gap between germline ends came to 16 bases. The CDR3 covers 17 residues. CDR3 in amino acids: CASTHRRTISGANVLTF. The CDR3 DNA reads as TGCGCCAGCACCCACAGGCGAACTATCTCTGGGGCCAACGTCCTGACTTTC.

This clonotype was seen only a few times. The chain links TRBV20-1 to TRBJ2-5; no clear D gene. This CDR3 region has 11 residues. V lost 5 bases, J lost 5 bases, and 9 bases lay in between. Germline V gene sequence: CDR1 DFQATT, CDR2 SNEGSKA (reference sequence). The CDR3 DNA is TGCAGTGCTCATGACGGCGAGACCCAGTACTTC. Translating it yields CSAHDGETQYF.

This clonotype was counted many times. The junction shows a germline mismatch at one end, possibly a read error. The chain combines TRBV6-1 with TRBJ1-2; D unresolved. The germline CDR1 and CDR2 sequences are MNHNS and SASEGT. CDR3 size: 11 residues. CDR3 DNA: TGTGCCAGCAGTGTAACACGGACTTATTCCTTC. Its translation: CASSVTRTYSF.

This clonotype was observed a few times. V gene TRBV12-3 or TRBV12-4 combines with J gene TRBJ2-1, with a possible D match to TRBD2 (5 bases). V gave up 5 bases and J gave up 4 bases, with 18 bases separating them. The CDR3 is made up of 16 amino acids. In DNA form, the CDR3 reads TGTGCCAGCAGTCAGGAAACTAGGCAGTTGTACAATGAGCAGTTCTTC. It codes for CASSQETRQLYNEQFF.

This clonotype has a handful of counts. The DNA of the CDR3 is TGTGCCAGCAGCTTATCACGAACCAATCAGCCCCAGCATTTT. Protein sequence: CASSLSRTNQPQHF. The V and J genes are TRBV7-2 and TRBJ1-5; D gene uncertain. The CDR3 has 14 residues. V lost 2 bases, J lost 3 bases, and 8 bases lay in between. The germline CDR1 and CDR2 sequences are SGHTA and FQGNSA.

Ten or more counts support this clonotype. V usage is TRBV19 and J usage is TRBJ1-5; TRBD1 matches 7 bases. The CDR3 totals 15 residues. With 7 bases clipped from V and 4 bases from J, the junction kept 10 bases outside the gene matches. The germline V gene encodes CDR1 LNHDA and CDR2 SQIVND (reference sequence). CDR3 protein: CASTARQGGNQPQHF. The CDR3 region has the DNA TGTGCCAGTACGGCCCGACAGGGTGGGAATCAGCCCCAGCATTTT.

This clonotype was observed at least ten times. The J gene is TRBJ2-7, the V gene TRBV6-2 or TRBV6-3; 8 bases line up with TRBD2. V was pared by 4 bases and J by 2 bases, with 4 bases of the junction left unmatched. The CDR3 sequence is 14 residues long. Germline-derived CDR1 and CDR2 are MNHEY and SVGEGT. CDR3 nucleotides: TGTGCCAGCAGTTCCCCGGGAGGGACCTACGAGCAGTACTTC. Its protein is CASSSPGGTYEQYF.

This clonotype showed up many times. The chain joins TRBV20-1 to TRBJ2-3, with TRBD2 matching over 11 bases. The junction had 5 bases not matched to a gene; V was cut back by 6 bases and J by 3 bases. Germline V lookup: CDR1 DFQATT, CDR2 SNEGSKA (reference sequence). This CDR3 comprises 14 residues. The CDR3 here is CSASTSGRTDTQYF. The CDR3 nucleotides are TGCAGTGCATCAACTAGCGGGAGAACAGATACGCAGTATTTT.

V gene TRBV20-1 combines with J gene TRBJ2-7; 7 bases align to TRBD1. Looked up from germline, CDR1 is DFQATT and CDR2 is SNEGSKA (reference sequence). The CDR3 consists of 12 residues. V dropped 3 bases and J dropped 3; count of bases not matched to a gene: 2. Here the CDR3 DNA reads TGCAGTGCTAGTTCAGGGGGCTACGAGCAGTACTTC. Encoded protein: CSASSGGYEQYF.

The sample holds many counts of this clonotype. The genes are TRBV10-3 and TRBJ1-2, with 7 bases fitting TRBD1. This CDR3 spans 13 amino acids. Losses at the gene ends were 6 bases for V and 4 bases for J; bases not matched to a gene: 5. Germline lookup yields CDR1 ENHRY and CDR2 SYGVKD. Written as DNA, the CDR3 is TGTGCCATCAGCCCCCGGGACAGCTATGGCTACACCTTC. This gives the protein CAISPRDSYGYTF.

At least ten counts were recorded for this clonotype. One junction end does not reproduce the germline sequence, and a read error may be involved. The J gene is TRBJ2-1, the V gene TRBV7-2; TRBD2 matches 15 bases. The CDR3 spans 13 residues. The germline CDR1 and CDR2 sequences are SGHTA and FQGNSA. The CDR3, as DNA: TGTGCCAGCAGCCCCGGACTAGCGGGAGGGCCGGTCTTC. Its protein product is CASSPGLAGGPVF.

This clonotype has a count of ten or more. The rearrangement joins TRBV5-1 to TRBJ2-5, with 11 bases lining up with TRBD2. CDR1 SGHRS and CDR2 YFSETQ come from the germline V gene. This CDR3 contains 14 residues. V shed 6 bases, J shed 3 bases, and the junction held 4 bases outside the gene matches. This CDR3 is CASTLAGGEETQYF. CDR3 nucleotides: TGCGCCAGCACCCTAGCGGGAGGAGAAGAGACCCAGTACTTC.

This clonotype was seen at least ten times. This chain joins TRBV5-6 and TRBJ2-6, with TRBD1 matching 12 bases. J lost 4 bases, V lost 4 bases, and 12 bases had no gene match. Germline V gives CDR1 SGHDT, CDR2 YYEEEE. The CDR3 length is 19 residues. The CDR3 DNA reads as TGTGCCAGCAGCCCTACTGCCGGGGACAGGGGGCTGGGGGCCAACGTCCTGACTTTC. Encoded protein: CASSPTAGDRGLGANVLTF.

This clonotype was detected ten times or more. This sequence joins TRBV6-5 and TRBJ1-2; D perhaps matches TRBD1 (5 bases). Germline V gene lookup returns CDR1 MNHEY and CDR2 SVGAGI. The CDR3 is 13 residues long. V shed 4 bases and J shed 2 bases, with 8 bases lying between them. The CDR3 here is CASSSQGNYGYTF. The CDR3 DNA reads TGTGCCAGCAGTTCTCAGGGAAACTATGGCTACACCTTC.

This clonotype was seen repeatedly, ten times or more. V gene TRBV20-1 combines with J gene TRBJ2-1; either TRBD1 or TRBD2 may supply D (5 bases each). The CDR3 runs to 13 residues. Germline loops: CDR1 DFQATT, CDR2 SNEGSKA (reference sequence). The V and J ends lost 4 bases and 16 bases respectively, with 23 bases between them. CDR3 sequence (DNA): TGCAGTGCTATACCTGCTTCGAGGGGAGTCTTTTTCTTC. Protein product: CSAIPASRGVFFF.

This clonotype was counted ten times or more. The chain carries TRBV28 and TRBJ2-2; no clear D. Trimming stripped 5 bases from V and 5 bases from J, with 9 bases between. Germline CDR1 and CDR2: MDHEN and SYDVKM. There are 13 residues in the CDR3. This chain's CDR3 is CASSPLWTGELFF. CDR3 DNA: TGTGCCAGCAGTCCCCTTTGGACCGGGGAGCTGTTTTTT.

This clonotype was found many times. This chain links TRBV5-1 with TRBJ2-3; D is undetermined. Looked up from germline, CDR1 is SGHRS and CDR2 is YFSETQ. The CDR3 sequence is 16 residues long. V was cut by 0 bases and J by 0 bases, with 11 bases left in between. The CDR3 DNA reads as TGCGCCAGCAGCTTGGTTGTGGGATTCAGCACAGATACGCAGTATTTT. This gives the protein CASSLVVGFSTDTQYF.

This clonotype was found many times. The chain recombines TRBV7-8 with TRBJ1-1; D unclear. Germline V CDR1 and CDR2: SGHVS, FQNEAQ. The length of the CDR3 is 13 residues. Deletions cut 1 base from V and 7 bases from J, with 10 bases between. For the CDR3, the DNA is TGTGCCAGCAGCTTAGATTACAACGATGAAGCTTTCTTT. Amino acids: CASSLDYNDEAFF.

This clonotype was detected ten times or more. The chain joins TRBV29-1 to TRBJ2-1, with D possibly matching TRBD2 (5 bases). The CDR3 consists of 12 residues. V was trimmed by 2 bases and J by 9 bases, leaving 11 bases between them. Germline V lookup: CDR1 SQVTM, CDR2 ANQGSEA. The DNA of the CDR3 is TGCAGCGTTGAAACCAGGAGGATTGAGCAGTTCTTC. Amino acid sequence: CSVETRRIEQFF.

This clonotype was seen at least ten times. This chain links TRBV4-3 with TRBJ2-7; 7 nucleotides align to TRBD1. J lost 4 bases, V lost 0 bases, and 6 bases had no gene match. The CDR3 is 15 residues long. The V gene's germline CDR1 is LGHNA and CDR2 YSLEER. For the CDR3, the DNA is TGCGCCAGCAGCCAAGATCGAGGGGGCGGTTACGAGCAGTACTTC. Translating gives CASSQDRGGGYEQYF.

This clonotype was observed at least ten times. The rearrangement uses TRBV19 and TRBJ1-5; D might be TRBD1 (6 bases). This CDR3 spans 15 amino acids. Germline V gives CDR1 LNHDA, CDR2 SQIVND (reference sequence). Trimming cost V 3 bases and J 0 bases, with 9 bases left between them. CDR3 sequence: CASSMQGNSNQPQHF. The CDR3 coding sequence is TGTGCCAGTAGTATGCAGGGGAATAGCAATCAGCCCCAGCATTTT.

CDR3 sequence: CASSLARGIRNEQYF. Here the CDR3 DNA reads TGCGCCAGCAGCTTGGCTCGCGGGATTAGGAACGAGCAGTACTTC. The chain carries TRBV5-1 and TRBJ2-7; the D gene is possibly TRBD2 (6 bases). In germline, CDR1 is SGHRS, CDR2 YFSETQ. This CDR3 region has 15 residues. Trimming stripped 0 bases from V and 5 bases from J, with 15 bases between.

This clonotype was picked up many times. The chain joins TRBV12-3 or TRBV12-4 to TRBJ2-1; 8 positions match TRBD2. There are 16 residues in the CDR3. With V trimmed by 3 bases and J by 7 bases, 11 bases remained unmatched. The CDR3 sequence: CASSFWIAGTTNEQFF. The CDR3 DNA sequence: TGTGCCAGCAGTTTTTGGATAGCGGGAACAACGAATGAGCAGTTCTTC.

The sample holds many counts of this clonotype. The chain is built from TRBV18 and TRBJ2-7, with unresolved D. Germline V gene data show CDR1 as KGHSH and CDR2 as LQKENI. The CDR3 has 12 amino acids. The V end was cut by 3 bases, the J end by 1 base, with 4 bases between. The CDR3 protein is CASSPRSYEQYF. CDR3 nucleotides: TGTGCCAGCTCACCCCGTTCCTACGAGCAGTACTTC.

About this clonotype itself: Here the CDR3 omits its conserved ending phenylalanine or tryptophan, so a read error is the likely source. The genes are TRBV7-2 and TRBJ2-7, with D hard to call. The length of the CDR3 is 14 residues. From germline, CDR1 is SGHTA and CDR2 FQGNSA. V was cut by 1 base and J by 0 bases, with 7 bases left in between. CDR3 amino acids: CASSLEGSSYEQYY. The CDR3 nucleotides are TGTGCCAGCAGCTTAGAGGGCAGCTCCTACGAGCAGTACTAC.

This clonotype is medium-sized (0.01 to 0.1%). This chain joins TRBV12-3 or TRBV12-4 and TRBJ2-1; TRBD2 is a possible D gene (5 bases). V gave up 4 bases and J gave up 9 bases, with 13 bases separating them. The CDR3 loop spans 13 amino acids. In DNA form, the CDR3 reads TGTGCCAGCAGTTCACTAGGAGTTGGTGAGCAGTTCTTC. Its translation is CASSSLGVGEQFF.

Ten or more counts support this clonotype. The chain links TRBV20-1 to TRBJ2-5; D remains unclear. The V gene lost 0 bases and the J gene lost 3 bases, with 11 bases spanning the gap. This CDR3 is 14 amino acids long. CDR1 DFQATT and CDR2 SNEGSKA come from the germline V gene (reference sequence). CDR3 bases: TGCAGTGCTAGAGATGATCCGGACGAAGAGACCCAGTACTTC. This sequence encodes CSARDDPDEETQYF.

Ten or more counts support this clonotype. The V gene is TRBV29-1, the J gene TRBJ1-1, with 7 bases matching TRBD1. After removal of 3 bases from V and 5 bases from J, the junction contained 6 bases not matched to a gene. The CDR3 consists of 13 residues. The germline gives CDR1 SQVTM, CDR2 ANQGSEA. Here the CDR3 DNA reads TGCAGCGTTGAGCAGGGGGAAGGGACTGAAGCTTTCTTT. Residues: CSVEQGEGTEAFF.

On this clonotype itself: A much bigger clone sits one base away, suggesting this may be a read error. The rearrangement links TRBV7-9 to TRBJ1-2; D remains unclear. CDR3 length: 15 amino acids. The germline CDR1 and CDR2 sequences are SEHNR and FQNEAQ (reference sequence). The CDR3 is CASSFYSGSNHGYTF. In DNA, the CDR3 is TGTGCCAGCAGCTTCTACTCGGGTTCTAACCATGGCTACACCTTC.

Many counts were recorded for this clonotype. This chain uses TRBV5-1 with TRBJ2-1; 9 positions match TRBD2. V shed 6 bases, J shed 3 bases, and the junction held 10 bases outside the gene matches. The V gene's germline CDR1 is SGHRS and CDR2 YFSETQ. This CDR3 has 16 amino acids. CDR3 in amino acids: CASNALPSGIYNEQFF. CDR3 bases: TGCGCCAGCAACGCACTGCCTAGCGGGATCTACAATGAGCAGTTCTTC.

This clonotype has only a few counts. The chain is built from TRBV5-4 and TRBJ2-7; TRBD1 matches 12 bases. After removal of 3 bases from V and 1 base from J, the junction contained 2 bases not matched to a gene. This CDR3 has 15 residues. Germline lookup yields CDR1 SGHNT and CDR2 YYREEE (reference sequence). CDR3 coding DNA: TGTGCCAGCAGCTGGGGACAGGGGGCTTCCTACGAGCAGTACTTC. It is translated as CASSWGQGASYEQYF.

This clonotype was found many times. This sequence joins TRBV5-1 and TRBJ2-5; a possible D gene is TRBD1 (6 bases). Trimming removed 4 bases at V and 3 bases at J, with 13 bases between. The CDR3 is made up of 14 amino acids. CDR1 is SGHRS, CDR2 YFSETQ, per germline. This CDR3 is CASSVQGVEETQYF. In nucleotides, the CDR3 is TGCGCCAGCAGCGTACAGGGCGTTGAAGAGACCCAGTACTTC. The variable domain in full, completed from reference TRBV5-1 and TRBJ2-5, reads KAGVTQTPRYLIKTRGQQVTLSCSPISGHRSVSWYQQTPGQGLQFLFEYFSETQRNKGNFPGRFSGRQFSNSRSEMNVSTLELGDSALYLCASSVQGVEETQYFGPGTRLLVL.